The sequence of this TCR beta chain was determined in a study of blood T cell repertoires in COVID-19. Study context: Acute and convalescent COVID-19 specimens originated in the United States, Italy and Spain. The cDNA or gDNA used as material had been derived from T cells, B-cell-depleted T cells, or PBMCs.

In the authors' methods: Nucleated cell number was recorded as an estimate derived from reference gene primer amplification. Sequencing was performed with immunoSEQ multiplex PCR; in TCRdb, only in-frame clones are kept and a portion is missing. D and trimming come from the DNA, and the V and J calls and clone size come from that table. Here the sample spans around 93,000 clones, 82% being singletons. Germline V gene data show CDR1 as MGHDK and CDR2 as SYGVNS. The V and J ends lost 7 bases and 3 bases respectively, with 6 bases between them. The CDR3 is 11 residues long. The sequenced sample consisted of peripheral blood. V is TRBV25-1 and J is TRBJ1-1; no clear D gene. The receptor was derived from a man aged 80 or over with acute or convalescent COVID-19. DNA for the CDR3: TGTGCCAGCAAACACGACACTGAAGCTTTCTTT. Its translation: CASKHDTEAFF.